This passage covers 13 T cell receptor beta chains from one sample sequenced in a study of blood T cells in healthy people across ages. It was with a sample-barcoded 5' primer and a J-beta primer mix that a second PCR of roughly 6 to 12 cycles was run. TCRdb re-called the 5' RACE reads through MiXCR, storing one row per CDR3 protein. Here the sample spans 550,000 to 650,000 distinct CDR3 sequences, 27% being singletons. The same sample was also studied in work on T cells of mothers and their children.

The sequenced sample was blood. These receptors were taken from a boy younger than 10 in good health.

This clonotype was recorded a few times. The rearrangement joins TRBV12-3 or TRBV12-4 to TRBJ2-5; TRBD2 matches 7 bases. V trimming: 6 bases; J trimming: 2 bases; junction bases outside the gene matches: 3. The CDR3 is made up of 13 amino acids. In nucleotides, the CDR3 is TGTGCCAGCAGCGGGACTACTCAAGAGACCCAGTACTTC. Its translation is CASSGTTQETQYF.

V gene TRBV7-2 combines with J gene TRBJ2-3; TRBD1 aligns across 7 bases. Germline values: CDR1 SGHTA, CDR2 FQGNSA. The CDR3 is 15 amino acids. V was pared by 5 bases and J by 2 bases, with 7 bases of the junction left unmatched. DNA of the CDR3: TGTGCCAGCAGCCCTTGGACAGGAGACACAGATACGCAGTATTTT. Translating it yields CASSPWTGDTDTQYF.

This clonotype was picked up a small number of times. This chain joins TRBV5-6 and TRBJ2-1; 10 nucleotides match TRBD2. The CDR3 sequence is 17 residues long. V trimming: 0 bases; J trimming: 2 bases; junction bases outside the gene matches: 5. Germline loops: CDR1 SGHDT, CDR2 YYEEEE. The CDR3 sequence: CASSLDWTSGAYNEQFF. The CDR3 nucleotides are TGTGCCAGCAGCTTGGATTGGACTAGCGGTGCCTACAATGAGCAGTTCTTC.

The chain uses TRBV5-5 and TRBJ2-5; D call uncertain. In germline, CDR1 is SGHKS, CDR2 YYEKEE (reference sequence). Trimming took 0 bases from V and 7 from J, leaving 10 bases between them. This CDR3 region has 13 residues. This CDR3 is CASSLVRIGTQYF. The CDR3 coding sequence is TGTGCCAGCAGCTTGGTACGGATCGGGACCCAGTACTTC.

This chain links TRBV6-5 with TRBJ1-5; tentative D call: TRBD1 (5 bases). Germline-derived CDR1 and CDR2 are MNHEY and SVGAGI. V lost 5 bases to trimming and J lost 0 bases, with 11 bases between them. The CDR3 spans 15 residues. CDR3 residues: CASSPTGHSNQPQHF. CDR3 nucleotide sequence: TGTGCCAGCAGTCCGACCGGACATAGCAATCAGCCCCAGCATTTT.

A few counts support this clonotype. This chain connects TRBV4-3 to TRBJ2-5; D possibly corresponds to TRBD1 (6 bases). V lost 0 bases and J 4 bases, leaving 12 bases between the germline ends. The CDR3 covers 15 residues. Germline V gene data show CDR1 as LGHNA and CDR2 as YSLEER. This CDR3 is CASSQDADSLETQYF. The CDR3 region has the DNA TGCGCCAGCAGCCAAGATGCGGACAGTTTAGAGACCCAGTACTTC.

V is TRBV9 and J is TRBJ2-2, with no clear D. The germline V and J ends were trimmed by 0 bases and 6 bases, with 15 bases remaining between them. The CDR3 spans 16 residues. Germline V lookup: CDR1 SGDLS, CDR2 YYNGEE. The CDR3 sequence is CASSVEVAPQSGELFF. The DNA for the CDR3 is TGTGCCAGCAGCGTAGAAGTTGCTCCGCAATCCGGGGAGCTGTTTTTT.

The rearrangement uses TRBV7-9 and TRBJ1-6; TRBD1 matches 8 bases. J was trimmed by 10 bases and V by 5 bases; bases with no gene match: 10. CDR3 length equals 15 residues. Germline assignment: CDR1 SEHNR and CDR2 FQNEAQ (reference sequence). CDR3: CASSPSTGAGSPLHF. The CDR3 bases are TGTGCCAGCAGCCCCTCGACAGGGGCCGGGTCACCCCTCCACTTT.

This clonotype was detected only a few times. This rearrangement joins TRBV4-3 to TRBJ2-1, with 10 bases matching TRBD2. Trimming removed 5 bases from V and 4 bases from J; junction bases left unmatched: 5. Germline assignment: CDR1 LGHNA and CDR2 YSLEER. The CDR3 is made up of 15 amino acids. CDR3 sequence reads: CASSMTSGLYNEQFF. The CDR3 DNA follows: TGCGCCAGCAGCATGACTAGCGGGTTGTACAATGAGCAGTTCTTC.

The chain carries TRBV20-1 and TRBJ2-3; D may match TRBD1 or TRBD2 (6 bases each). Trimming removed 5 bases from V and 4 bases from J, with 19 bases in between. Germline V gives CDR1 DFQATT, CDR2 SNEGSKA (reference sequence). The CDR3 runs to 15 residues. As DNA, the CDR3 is TGCAGTGCTTCAGGGGACTCGGGGGTGGCAGATACGCAGTATTTT. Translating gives CSASGDSGVADTQYF.

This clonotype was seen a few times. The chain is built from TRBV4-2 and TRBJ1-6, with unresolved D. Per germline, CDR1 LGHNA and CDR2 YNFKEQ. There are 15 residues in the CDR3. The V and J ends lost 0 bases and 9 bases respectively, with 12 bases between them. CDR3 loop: CASSQDLATGSPLHF. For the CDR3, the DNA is TGTGCCAGCAGCCAAGATTTGGCCACCGGTTCACCCCTCCACTTT.

This chain's CDR3 is CASSLGLAATYNEQFF. The DNA of the CDR3 is TGTGCCAGCAGCTTGGGACTAGCGGCCACCTACAATGAGCAGTTCTTC. The J gene is TRBJ2-1, the V gene TRBV11-2; 11 nucleotides agree with TRBD2. Trimming cost V 3 bases and J 2 bases; bases outside gene matches: 3. CDR3 length equals 16 residues. Germline values: CDR1 SGHAT, CDR2 FQNNGV.

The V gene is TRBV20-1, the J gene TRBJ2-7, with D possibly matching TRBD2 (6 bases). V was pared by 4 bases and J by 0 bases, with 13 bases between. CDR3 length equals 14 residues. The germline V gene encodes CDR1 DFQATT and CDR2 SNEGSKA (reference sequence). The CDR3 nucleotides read TGCAGTGCTAAATCTAGCGCTAGCTCCTACGAGCAGTACTTC. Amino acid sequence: CSAKSSASSYEQYF.